One sample yielded the 18 T cell receptor beta chains listed below, sequenced in a study of T-cell reconstitution after alpha-beta-depleted transplantation in children. Researchers prepared the TCRbeta library using unique molecular identifiers, the study reports. MiXCR, applied by TCRdb to the PCR reads, yields one record per CDR3 protein. The sample lists fewer than 700,000 distinct CDR3 sequences; roughly 13% were seen once. Specimen: PBMCs, mostly from graft donor cells, collected 360 days after TCRalphabeta/CD19-depleted stem cell transplant. These receptors originate from a male patient younger than 18 who had a stem cell transplant for acute myeloid leukemia, so the T cells may come from the graft donor.

This clonotype was detected ten times or more. The chain has TRBV28 and TRBJ2-7; D perhaps matches TRBD2 (5 bases). CDR1 and CDR2 from the germline V gene are MDHEN and SYDVKM. The CDR3 length is 14 residues. V lost 2 bases and J lost 0, with 8 bases in between. The CDR3 coding sequence is TGTGCCAGCAGTTTACGGAGGAGCTCCTACGAGCAGTACTTC. Translating it yields CASSLRRSSYEQYF.

This clonotype was counted only a few times. V gene TRBV30 combines with J gene TRBJ2-1; 10 nucleotides match TRBD2. This CDR3 is built from 14 residues. Germline CDR1 reads GTSNPN; CDR2 reads SVGIG (reference sequence). V lost 0 bases, J lost 12 bases, and 8 bases stayed unmatched. The CDR3, as DNA: TGTGCCTGGAGTGTAGGACTAGCGGTCCCCAGGCAGTTCTTC. Amino acid sequence: CAWSVGLAVPRQFF. The whole variable domain, remainder taken from reference TRBV30 and TRBJ2-1, is SQTIHQWPATLVQPVGSPLSLECTVEGTSNPNLYWYRQAAGRGLQLLFYSVGIGQISSEVPQNLSASRPQDRQFILSSKKLLLSDSGFYLCAWSVGLAVPRQFFGPGTRLTVL.

This clonotype was seen only a few times. The chain carries TRBV2 and TRBJ2-1; TRBD1 aligns across 7 bases. The CDR3 has 15 residues. Losses at the gene ends were 5 bases for V and 8 bases for J; bases not matched to a gene: 12. Looked up from germline, CDR1 is SNHLY and CDR2 is FYNNEI. The CDR3 sequence: CASSKRQGLGDEQFF. CDR3 nucleotides: TGTGCCAGCAGTAAAAGACAGGGCCTCGGGGATGAGCAGTTCTTC.

The gene calls are TRBV25-1 and TRBJ2-7, with 7 positions matching TRBD1. The CDR3 is 17 residues long. In germline, CDR1 is MGHDK, CDR2 SYGVNS. Unmatched junction bases numbered 15, after V lost 2 bases and J lost 5 bases. The CDR3 DNA sequence: TGTGCCAGCAGTGAAGTAACCGGGACAGCCACCCTGCACGAGCAGTACTTC. It specifies CASSEVTGTATLHEQYF.

This clonotype occurred a few times. CDR3 protein: CSASGDEQFF. DNA for the CDR3: TGCAGTGCTAGCGGCGATGAGCAGTTCTTC. The chain uses TRBV20-1 and TRBJ2-1; D is uncertain. This CDR3 has 10 amino acids. The V gene's germline CDR1 is DFQATT and CDR2 SNEGSKA (reference sequence). The V end was cut by 3 bases, the J end by 8 bases, with 5 bases between.

This clonotype occurred a few times. The V call is TRBV29-1, the J call TRBJ1-2; possibly TRBD1 for D (5 bases). V was shortened by 5 bases and J by 4 bases, with 20 bases between the two germline ends. In germline, CDR1 is SQVTM, CDR2 ANQGSEA. The CDR3 runs 15 residues. The CDR3 sequence: CSVREWAGIFYGYTF. The CDR3 coding sequence is TGCAGCGTTAGGGAGTGGGCAGGGATATTCTATGGCTACACCTTC.

This clonotype came up many times. This chain links TRBV9 with TRBJ2-7; 11 bases are shared with TRBD2. The V gene's germline CDR1 is SGDLS and CDR2 YYNGEE. The CDR3 runs to 15 residues. V trimming: 3 bases; J trimming: 5 bases; junction bases outside the gene matches: 7. CDR3 amino acids: CASSALAGGVHEQYF. For the CDR3, the DNA is TGTGCCAGCAGCGCCCTAGCGGGAGGAGTCCACGAGCAGTACTTC.

This clonotype has a handful of counts. V gene TRBV20-1 combines with J gene TRBJ2-1; D unclear. The length of the CDR3 is 12 residues. CDR1 and CDR2 (germline): DFQATT, SNEGSKA (reference sequence). Trimming took 2 bases from V and 3 from J, leaving 5 bases between them. CDR3: CSARQVYNEQFF. As DNA, the CDR3 is TGCAGTGCTAGACAGGTCTACAATGAGCAGTTCTTC.

This clonotype was seen at least ten times. The chain carries TRBV2 and TRBJ2-7; D is unclear. Trimming took 3 bases from V and 0 from J, leaving 6 bases between them. Germline assignment: CDR1 SNHLY and CDR2 FYNNEI. The CDR3 is 13 amino acids. This chain's CDR3 is CASSDWGSYEQYF. The CDR3 nucleotides read TGTGCCAGCAGTGATTGGGGCTCCTACGAGCAGTACTTC.

This clonotype was observed a few times. The genes are TRBV7-2 and TRBJ2-1, with D maybe TRBD2 (6 bases). Germline V lookup: CDR1 SGHTA, CDR2 FQGNSA. This CDR3 region has 16 residues. Trimming stripped 4 bases from V and 3 bases from J, with 16 bases between. The CDR3 DNA reads as TGTGCCAGCAGCTCAACCGGGACTCTAGACTACAATGAGCAGTTCTTC. It yields the protein CASSSTGTLDYNEQFF.

This clonotype was seen many times. The genes are TRBV7-2 and TRBJ2-3; D not certain. The ends were cut back, 1 base at V and 6 bases at J, with 8 bases in the middle. This CDR3 has 13 residues. Germline V gene sequence: CDR1 SGHTA, CDR2 FQGNSA. CDR3 in amino acids: CASSLDWVDTQYF. As DNA, the CDR3 is TGTGCCAGCAGCTTAGATTGGGTCGATACGCAGTATTTT.

This clonotype showed up just a few times. J is TRBJ2-1 and V is TRBV4-3, with D maybe TRBD2 (6 bases). Trimming cost V 4 bases and J 3 bases, with 22 bases left between them. From germline, CDR1 is LGHNA and CDR2 YSLEER. CDR3 length equals 18 residues. The CDR3 DNA sequence: TGCGCCAGCAGCCCCCTGCCCCCCTCTAGCGTCTTCTACAATGAGCAGTTCTTC. This translates into CASSPLPPSSVFYNEQFF.

This clonotype was counted only a few times. The J gene is TRBJ1-2, the V gene TRBV9; D ambiguous. Trimming shortened V by 1 base and J by 6 bases, and 16 bases separated the two germline ends. CDR3 size: 15 residues. Germline CDR1 and CDR2: SGDLS and YYNGEE. The CDR3 nucleotides are TGTGCCAGCAGCGTACTTGGCAGTCGATGGGATGGCTACACCTTC. Translation gives CASSVLGSRWDGYTF.

This chain links TRBV20-1 with TRBJ2-7; 9 bases align to TRBD1. The V gene end was trimmed by 5 bases and the J gene end by 3 bases; junction bases not matched to a gene: 5. CDR1 is DFQATT and CDR2 is SNEGSKA in the germline V gene (reference sequence). The CDR3 contains 13 residues. CDR3 loop: CSAAGQGDYEQYF. The CDR3 bases are TGCAGTGCTGCGGGACAGGGAGACTACGAGCAGTACTTC.

The chain links TRBV19 to TRBJ1-5, with 9 bases fitting TRBD1. Germline-derived CDR1 and CDR2 are LNHDA and SQIVND (reference sequence). The CDR3 consists of 18 residues. Losses at the gene ends were 1 base for V and 2 bases for J; bases not matched to a gene: 9. CDR3 amino acids: CASSIGPGQGGGNQPQHF. Here the CDR3 DNA reads TGTGCCAGTAGTATAGGACCGGGACAGGGTGGCGGCAATCAGCCCCAGCATTTT.

This clonotype was seen at least ten times. CDR3 loop: CASSLGPTWGNEQFF. The CDR3 nucleotides read TGTGCCAGCAGCTTAGGCCCAACTTGGGGCAATGAGCAGTTCTTC. The chain employs TRBV13 and TRBJ2-1; no clear D. Germline V gene lookup returns CDR1 PRHDT and CDR2 FYEKMQ (reference sequence). The CDR3 loop spans 15 amino acids. V lost 0 bases and J lost 6, with 12 bases in between.

This clonotype was observed a few times. The J gene is TRBJ1-6, the V gene TRBV6-5; D gene unclear. V lost 3 bases and J lost 9, with 15 bases in between. In germline, CDR1 is MNHEY, CDR2 SVGAGI. The CDR3 is made up of 15 amino acids. Written as DNA, the CDR3 is TGTGCCAGCAGTTATTTAGGAAATTTAGGTTCACCCCTCCACTTT. It encodes CASSYLGNLGSPLHF.

This clonotype was counted a few times. The V gene is TRBV5-1, the J gene TRBJ2-4; D is perhaps TRBD2 (5 bases). V lost 4 bases, J lost 7 bases, and 18 bases lay in between. Per the germline V gene, CDR1 is SGHRS and CDR2 is YFSETQ. This CDR3 spans 15 amino acids. The CDR3 protein is CASSAELDRLNIQYF. The CDR3 DNA reads as TGCGCCAGCAGCGCGGAACTAGATAGGTTGAACATTCAGTACTTC.